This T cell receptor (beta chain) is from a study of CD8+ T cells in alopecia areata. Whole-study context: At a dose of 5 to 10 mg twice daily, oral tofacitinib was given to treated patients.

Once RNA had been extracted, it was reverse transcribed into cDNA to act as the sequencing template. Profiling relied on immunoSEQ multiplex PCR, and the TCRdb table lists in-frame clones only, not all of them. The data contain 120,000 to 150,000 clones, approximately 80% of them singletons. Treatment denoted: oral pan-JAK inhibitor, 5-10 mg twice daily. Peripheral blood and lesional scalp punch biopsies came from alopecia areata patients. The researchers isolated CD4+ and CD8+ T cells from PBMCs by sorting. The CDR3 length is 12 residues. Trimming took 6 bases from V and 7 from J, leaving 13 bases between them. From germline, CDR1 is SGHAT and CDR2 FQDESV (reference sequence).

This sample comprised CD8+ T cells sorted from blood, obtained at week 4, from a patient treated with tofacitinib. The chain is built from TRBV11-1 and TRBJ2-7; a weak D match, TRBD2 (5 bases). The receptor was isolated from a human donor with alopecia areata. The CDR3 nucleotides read TGTGCCAGCAGATCTACTAGAGAGGAGCAGTACTTC. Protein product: CASRSTREEQYF.